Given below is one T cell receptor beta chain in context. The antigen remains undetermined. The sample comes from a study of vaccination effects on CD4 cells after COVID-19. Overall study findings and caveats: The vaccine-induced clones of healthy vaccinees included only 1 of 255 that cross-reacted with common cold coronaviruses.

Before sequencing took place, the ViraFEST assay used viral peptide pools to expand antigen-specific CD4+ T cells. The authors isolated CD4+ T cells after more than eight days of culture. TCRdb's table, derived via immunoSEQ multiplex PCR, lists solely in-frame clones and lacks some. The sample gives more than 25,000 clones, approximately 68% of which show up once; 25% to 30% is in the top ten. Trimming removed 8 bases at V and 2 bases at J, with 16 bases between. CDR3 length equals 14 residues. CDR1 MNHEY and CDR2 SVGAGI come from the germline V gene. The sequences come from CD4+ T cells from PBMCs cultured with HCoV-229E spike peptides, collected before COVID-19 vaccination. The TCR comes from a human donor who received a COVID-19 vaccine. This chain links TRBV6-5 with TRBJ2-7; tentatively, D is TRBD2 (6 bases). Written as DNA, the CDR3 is TGTGCCAGCCGCCAAAGGGGACTGACCTACGAGCAGTACTTC. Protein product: CASRQRGLTYEQYF.